These 10 T cell receptor beta chains originate from one sample sequenced in a study of blood T cell repertoires in COVID-19. Profiling relied on immunoSEQ multiplex PCR, and the TCRdb table lists in-frame clones only, not all of them. The profile covers about 200,000 clones, with 88% appearing a single time and approximately 5.6% taken by the ten largest. The sequencing input was peripheral blood. The source is a man aged 40-49 years with active or convalescent COVID-19.

This rearrangement joins TRBV5-1 to TRBJ2-6; D not resolved. CDR1 and CDR2 from the germline V gene are SGHRS and YFSETQ. The V and J ends lost 0 bases and 3 bases respectively, with 10 bases between them. The CDR3 sequence is 16 residues long. DNA for the CDR3: TGCGCCAGCAGCTTGGAGACTGCGTTTGGGGCCAACGTCCTGACTTTC. Residues: CASSLETAFGANVLTF.

This chain links TRBV7-5 with TRBJ2-1; the table's D gene call, TRBD1, was not cross checked with the DNA. TRBV7-5 is reported as a pseudogene. This CDR3 region has 13 residues. The CDR3 sequence is CVRSLGAGNEQFF. The CDR3 DNA is TGTGTCAGAAGCTTAGGGGCCGGCAATGAGCAGTTCTTC.

V and J are TRBV15 and TRBJ2-7; D ambiguous. Germline CDR1 is LNHNV and CDR2 is YYDKDF (reference sequence). This CDR3 comprises 12 residues. Trimming left V 5 bases short and J 0 bases short, with 5 bases between. The CDR3 sequence: CATSDSSYEQYF. The DNA of the CDR3 is TGTGCCACCAGCGATAGCTCCTACGAGCAGTACTTC.

The chain links TRBV9 to TRBJ1-6; the D is unclear. CDR3 length: 17 residues. The germline V and J ends were trimmed by 1 base and 0 bases, with 11 bases remaining between them. Germline CDR1 SGDLS, CDR2 YYNGEE. The CDR3 reads CASSVRQASSYNSPLHF. CDR3 sequence (DNA): TGTGCCAGCAGCGTACGGCAGGCAAGCTCCTATAATTCACCCCTCCACTTT.

The rearrangement joins TRBV9 to TRBJ2-2, with D maybe TRBD2 (6 bases). This CDR3 has 16 amino acids. The germline V gene encodes CDR1 SGDLS and CDR2 YYNGEE. Trimming took off 0 bases at V and 2 bases at J, with 11 bases between the two ends. The CDR3 is CASSVGAGPNTGELFF. The CDR3 DNA follows: TGTGCCAGCAGCGTAGGGGCGGGACCTAACACCGGGGAGCTGTTTTTT.

This rearrangement joins TRBV5-1 to TRBJ1-2, with 7 bases aligning to TRBD1. Trimming cost V 1 base and J 6 bases; bases outside gene matches: 3. Germline lookup yields CDR1 SGHRS and CDR2 YFSETQ. The length of the CDR3 is 13 residues. Here the CDR3 DNA reads TGCGCCAGCAGCTTGACAGGGGAGGATGGCTACACCTTC. Encoded protein: CASSLTGEDGYTF.

V and J are TRBV5-4 and TRBJ2-3; 8 bases fit TRBD1. Germline values: CDR1 SGHNT, CDR2 YYREEE (reference sequence). V shed 0 bases and J 4 bases; nucleotides not matched to a gene: 10. This CDR3 has 17 amino acids. CDR3 residues: CASSLAGGRGPADTQYF. Here the CDR3 DNA reads TGTGCCAGCAGCTTGGCCGGCGGCAGGGGGCCGGCAGATACGCAGTATTTT.

V and J are TRBV6-1 and TRBJ2-2, with 12 bases aligning to TRBD1. Germline values: CDR1 MNHNS, CDR2 SASEGT. The CDR3 totals 18 residues. After removal of 0 bases from V and 7 bases from J, the junction contained 9 bases not matched to a gene. The CDR3 spells CASSEALTGQGALGELFF. CDR3 nucleotide sequence: TGTGCCAGCAGTGAAGCCTTGACGGGACAGGGGGCTCTCGGGGAGCTGTTTTTT.

The chain combines TRBV6-5 with TRBJ2-7; 7 bases are a match to TRBD2. Germline assignment: CDR1 MNHEY and CDR2 SVGAGI. V dropped 6 bases and J dropped 3; count of bases not matched to a gene: 8. This CDR3 comprises 14 residues. This CDR3 reads CASRTGTTLYEQYF. The CDR3 bases are TGTGCCAGCAGAACCGGGACTACACTCTACGAGCAGTACTTC.

The chain is built from TRBV4-2 and TRBJ1-1, with 7 bases that match TRBD1. This CDR3 region has 16 residues. The V gene end was trimmed by 1 base and the J gene end by 6 bases; junction bases not matched to a gene: 11. Germline V lookup: CDR1 LGHNA, CDR2 YNFKEQ. The CDR3 sequence is CASSQVNARGESEAFF. The DNA of the CDR3 is TGTGCCAGCAGCCAAGTTAACGCCAGGGGGGAGTCTGAAGCTTTCTTT.